This TCR beta chain originates from a study of T cell responses to AZD1222 COVID-19 vaccine. Produced via immunoSEQ multiplex PCR; TCRdb's table is partial and in-frame only. The sample holds about 140,000 clones, about 90% seen once. The study, taken as a whole, reports: Spike-wide vaccine-associated CD4 TCRs dominated at 160-218 and 743-854. Donors skewed white British and female; clonal diversity was possibly underestimated.

The CDR3 loop spans 15 amino acids. With 0 bases removed from V and 7 bases from J, the gap between germline ends came to 10 bases. Germline V gene lookup returns CDR1 LGHNA and CDR2 YSLEER. Comments on this clone: No antigen is known for it.

Sequencing used peripheral blood, obtained 28 days after the second AZD1222 dose. The chain combines TRBV4-3 with TRBJ1-6; D call uncertain. The clonotype was recovered from an adult who received the AZD1222 COVID-19 vaccine. The CDR3 DNA reads as TGCGCCAGCAGCCAAGATGGGCCGAAAAATTCACCCCTCCACTTT. Its translation: CASSQDGPKNSPLHF.